This T cell receptor beta chain was recorded in a study of CD8 T cells in ankylosing spondylitis (TCRdb year 2017). About the full investigation: The study profiled T cell receptor beta repertoires in healthy donors and ankylosing spondylitis patients to find disease-linked TCR variants. Peripheral blood samples were taken, and synovial fluid was additionally collected from ankylosing spondylitis patients. The whole study cohort included over 85 healthy donors and 25 or so ankylosing spondylitis patients.

The germline V gene (reference sequence) provides CDR1 LGHDT and CDR2 YNNKEL. The CDR3 measures 13 amino acids from cysteine to phenylalanine. Kept here is only the CDR3 DNA, which spans 39 bases and is read in frame from base 1. V and J lose 1 base and 7 bases, and a span of 10 bases separates them. This clonotype was observed many times. No cognate antigen has been identified for it. Base qualities are not provided; no much larger clone lies one nucleotide away. General study outcomes and caveats: According to the report, matched synovial fluid samples from ankylosing spondylitis patients were significantly enriched for the disease-linked clones. A CD8+ phenotype was shown by the disease-linked clones, which were found at relatively low frequencies in peripheral blood. A TCR beta motif made up of eight or nine highly homologous amino acid variants appeared to be characteristic of blood from ankylosing spondylitis patients. Some of the motif variants had been reported before in the synovial fluid and blood of reactive arthritis patients, a finding that suggests common disease-initiation mechanisms.

Sequencing relied on an Illumina HiSeq 2500. Quantitative 5'-RACE with molecular barcodes was the method used to prepare the TCR beta libraries. The authors' analysis ran thus. A new computational method based on a probabilistic model of VDJ rearrangement was used to identify disease-linked TCR variants. Clones were called with MiXCR by TCRdb after fastp trimmed the public reads at Q25, and only in-frame beta chains were retained. Here each entry gathers all rows of one CDR3 protein and keeps the most common genes and DNA. These V and J calls are TCRdb output, not the study's own analysis. In all, the sample holds 200,000 to 250,000 distinct CDR3 sequences, and roughly a tenth of those were seen once. The ten largest clones take up 2.6% of the sample.

The TCR comes from a male donor with ankylosing spondylitis or in good health (not recorded which). The V and J genes are TRBV3-1 and TRBJ1-2; the D gene is perhaps TRBD1, from 5 matching bases. The sequenced sample was blood, either unsorted or a sorted T cell fraction (not recorded which). The DNA is TGTGCCAGCAGCCAAGGTGGACACTCTGGCTACACCTTC. This translates into CASSQGGHSGYTF.